These 7 T cell receptor beta chains were sequenced from one sample in a study of blood T cells in healthy people across ages. The use of a sample-barcoded 5' primer and a J-beta primer mix characterized a second PCR of about 7 to 12 cycles. TCRdb itself ran the 5' RACE reads through MiXCR, one entry per CDR3 protein. Here the sample spans about 1.5 million distinct CDR3 sequences, roughly two fifths being singletons. Sequencing input: blood. All receptors derive from a woman under 30 in good health.

This chain uses TRBV29-1 with TRBJ2-7, with unresolved D. The CDR3 extends over 13 amino acids. Germline CDR1 is SQVTM and CDR2 is ANQGSEA. The V and J ends lost 2 bases and 3 bases respectively, with 11 bases between them. The CDR3 coding sequence is TGCAGCGTTGAATCGGAACAAGACTACGAGCAGTACTTC. Protein sequence: CSVESEQDYEQYF.

This clonotype was recorded a few times. This chain links TRBV11-2 with TRBJ2-3, with D possibly TRBD2 on 5 matching bases. There are 15 residues in the CDR3. Germline V gene lookup returns CDR1 SGHAT and CDR2 FQNNGV. Trimming took 4 bases from V and 6 from J, leaving 17 bases between them. The CDR3 nucleotides are TGTGCCAGCAGCTCTATCTCTCACATAGCGGATACGCAGTATTTT. It yields the protein CASSSISHIADTQYF.

This clonotype was seen repeatedly, ten times or more. The chain joins TRBV29-1 to TRBJ1-2; D gene uncertain. The CDR3 has 9 residues. Germline V lookup: CDR1 SQVTM, CDR2 ANQGSEA. The CDR3: CGTNYGYTF. In DNA form, the CDR3 reads TGCGGCACCAACTATGGCTACACCTTC.

The chain uses TRBV7-2 and TRBJ2-1; 10 positions match TRBD2. The trim removed 2 bases at V and 7 bases at J, leaving 5 bases unmatched. CDR3 length: 15 amino acids. The germline V gene has CDR1 SGHTA and CDR2 FQGNSA. The CDR3 DNA sequence: TGTGCCAGCAGCTTATCTAGCGGGGGACCGAATGAGCAGTTCTTC. It encodes CASSLSSGGPNEQFF.

This clonotype was seen a handful of times. The chain joins TRBV5-1 to TRBJ2-7, with D perhaps TRBD1 (5 bases). The germline V and J ends were trimmed by 0 bases and 3 bases, with 13 bases remaining between them. The CDR3 has 15 amino acids. Germline V gives CDR1 SGHRS, CDR2 YFSETQ. CDR3 loop: CASSLASSGYYEQYF. CDR3 coding DNA: TGCGCCAGCAGCTTGGCCAGTTCAGGGTACTACGAGCAGTACTTC.

The sample holds a few counts of this clonotype. The V call is TRBV11-2, the J call TRBJ2-1, with 13 bases identical to TRBD2. V trimming: 5 bases; J trimming: 1 base; junction bases outside the gene matches: 17. The CDR3 spans 21 residues. Germline values: CDR1 SGHAT, CDR2 FQNNGV. The CDR3 sequence: CASSAGTSGTKNVRSYNEQFF. The CDR3 DNA is TGTGCCAGCAGCGCCGGGACTAGCGGGACAAAGAACGTGAGGTCCTACAATGAGCAGTTCTTC. The variable domain in full, with the rest retrieved from reference TRBV11-2 and TRBJ2-1, is EAGVAQSPRYKIIEKRQSVAFWCNPISGHATLYWYQQILGQGPKLLIQFQNNGVVDDSQLPKDRFSAERLKGVDSTLKIQPAKLEDSAVYLCASSAGTSGTKNVRSYNEQFFGPGTRLTVL.

The V call is TRBV7-3, the J call TRBJ2-1, with D hard to call. Germline-derived CDR1 and CDR2 are SGHTA and FQGTGA. CDR3 length: 12 amino acids. V was shortened by 3 bases and J by 9 bases, with 9 bases between the two germline ends. The CDR3 DNA reads as TGTGCCAGCAGCTTTGAGCGTAGTGAGCAGTTCTTC. Translation: CASSFERSEQFF.